The 17 T cell receptor beta chains in this list originate from one sample, sequenced in a study of CD8 T cells in ankylosing spondylitis. Each CDR3 protein gets one entry after TCRdb re-called the 5' RACE reads with MiXCR. Among 180,000 or so distinct CDR3 sequences, about 9.9% were seen once, and the ten largest hold around 29%. Sequencing was performed on blood, either unsorted or a sorted T cell fraction (not recorded which). The receptors come from a male donor with ankylosing spondylitis or in good health (not recorded which).

This clonotype has a count of ten or more. The chain combines TRBV29-1 with TRBJ1-5; 9 nucleotides line up with TRBD1. J was trimmed by 7 bases and V by 5 bases; bases with no gene match: 9. From germline, CDR1 is SQVTM and CDR2 ANQGSEA. The CDR3 covers 14 residues. CDR3 protein: CSVSQDRGSQPQHF. DNA for the CDR3: TGCAGCGTTTCCCAGGACAGGGGAAGCCAGCCCCAGCATTTT. Filled out from reference TRBV29-1 and TRBJ1-5, the complete variable domain reads SAVISQKPSRDICQRGTSLTIQCQVDSQVTMMFWYRQQPGQSLTLIATANQGSEATYESGFVIDKFPISRPNLTFSTLTVSNMSPEDSSIYLCSVSQDRGSQPQHFGDGTRLSIL.

In its sample, this clonotype was seen a few times. The genes are TRBV5-1 and TRBJ2-1; 7 nucleotides agree with TRBD1. CDR3 length: 15 residues. V was pared by 0 bases and J by 5 bases, with 5 bases of the junction left unmatched. Germline-derived CDR1 and CDR2 are SGHRS and YFSETQ. The CDR3 sequence is CASSLAGTENNEQFF. In DNA, the CDR3 is TGCGCCAGCAGCTTGGCCGGGACAGAGAACAATGAGCAGTTCTTC.

The chain couples TRBV6-2 or TRBV6-3 to TRBJ2-4; tentative D call: TRBD1 (6 bases). Germline CDR1 is MNHEY and CDR2 is SVGEGT. The CDR3 contains 16 residues. The ends were cut back, 2 bases at V and 0 bases at J, with 11 bases in the middle. The CDR3 spells CASSYADRLAKNIQYF. In DNA form, the CDR3 reads TGTGCCAGCAGTTACGCCGACAGGCTAGCCAAAAACATTCAGTACTTC.

Concerning this clonotype: A read error is possible here, since a much larger clone lies one base away. The CDR3 DNA sequence: TGCGCCAGCAGCTTGGTGGGTGGTACTGAAGTTTTCTTT. It translates to CASSLVGGTEVFF. This sequence joins TRBV5-1 and TRBJ1-1; no clear D. Germline CDR1 and CDR2: SGHRS and YFSETQ. There are 13 residues in the CDR3.

As for this clonotype: A read error may explain this, as a much larger clone is one base away. V usage is TRBV5-4 and J usage is TRBJ1-6; D gene unclear. V was clipped by 5 bases and J by 8 bases, with 14 bases between them. Germline assignment: CDR1 SGHNT and CDR2 YYREEE (reference sequence). The CDR3 loop spans 14 amino acids. The CDR3 is CASSVREFDSPLHF. DNA of the CDR3: TGTGCCAGCAGTGTAAGGGAATTCGATTCACCCCTCCACTTT.

In this sample, this clonotype turned up many times. The rearrangement uses TRBV5-1 and TRBJ1-1, with TRBD1 matching 9 bases. The length of the CDR3 is 16 residues. V shed 2 bases, J shed 1 base, and the junction held 6 bases outside the gene matches. In germline, CDR1 is SGHRS, CDR2 YFSETQ. DNA for the CDR3: TGCGCCAGCAGCTTATCGGGACAGGGTAGGAACACTGAAGCTTTCTTT. It is translated as CASSLSGQGRNTEAFF.

The chain combines TRBV20-1 with TRBJ2-7; D not certain. V was shortened by 3 bases and J by 2 bases, with 11 bases between the two germline ends. The CDR3 covers 13 residues. Germline CDR1 and CDR2: DFQATT and SNEGSKA (reference sequence). The CDR3 region has the DNA TGCAGTGCTAGGGACCTTCGTACCTACGAGCAGTACTTC. Translating it yields CSARDLRTYEQYF.

This clonotype showed up many times. The chain combines TRBV5-1 with TRBJ1-1; the match to TRBD1 covers 10 bases. The junction had 6 bases not matched to a gene; V was cut back by 4 bases and J by 3 bases. This CDR3 is 15 amino acids long. Germline-derived CDR1 and CDR2 are SGHRS and YFSETQ. The CDR3 is CASSRRQGADTEAFF. The CDR3 nucleotides are TGCGCCAGCAGCAGAAGACAGGGGGCCGACACTGAAGCTTTCTTT.

The genes are TRBV11-3 and TRBJ2-3; TRBD2 might be the D (5 bases). The CDR3 sequence is 15 residues long. Trimming took 3 bases from V and 4 from J, leaving 14 bases between them. CDR1 is SGHNT, CDR2 YENEEA, per germline. CDR3 sequence (DNA): TGTGCCAGCAGCTTGAGAGCGACGGAGGCAGATACGCAGTATTTT. Protein sequence: CASSLRATEADTQYF.

The J gene is TRBJ1-2, the V gene TRBV6-1, with a tentative D call TRBD1 (6 bases). The CDR3 covers 14 residues. Between the trimmed V and J ends, which lost 5 bases and 8 bases, there was a span of 18 bases. Germline V gene lookup returns CDR1 MNHNS and CDR2 SASEGT. CDR3 nucleotide sequence: TGTGCCAGCAGTCTGTCCCAGGGGACCCGGGGCTACACCTTC. Protein: CASSLSQGTRGYTF.

A few counts support this clonotype. This chain links TRBV12-3 or TRBV12-4 with TRBJ2-4; D remains unclear. CDR3 length: 13 residues. V dropped 6 bases and J dropped 12 bases, with 18 bases sitting between them. CDR3 protein: CASRAQGPQDQYF. CDR3 sequence (DNA): TGTGCCAGCAGGGCCCAAGGCCCGCAGGATCAGTACTTC.

This clonotype was observed at least ten times. V and J are TRBV29-1 and TRBJ2-1; 8 positions match TRBD2. V shed 2 bases, J shed 5 bases, and the junction held 5 bases outside the gene matches. From germline, CDR1 is SQVTM and CDR2 ANQGSEA. The CDR3 runs to 14 residues. DNA for the CDR3: TGCAGCGTTGAATTCGGGAGGGGCCACAATGAGCAGTTCTTC. This codes for CSVEFGRGHNEQFF.

This clonotype has ten or more counts. The CDR3 DNA reads as TGTGCCAGCAGCGGTTCCAAGGGGGCCCGCACAGATACGCAGTATTTT. It yields the protein CASSGSKGARTDTQYF. The chain has TRBV9 and TRBJ2-3; 7 positions match TRBD1. Germline CDR1 is SGDLS and CDR2 is YYNGEE. This CDR3 is built from 16 residues. The trim removed 3 bases at V and 1 base at J, leaving 8 bases unmatched.

The V call is TRBV20-1, the J call TRBJ2-3, with a possible D match to TRBD2 (5 bases). CDR1 is DFQATT, CDR2 SNEGSKA, per germline (reference sequence). The ends were cut back, 7 bases at V and 2 bases at J, with 22 bases in the middle. The CDR3 totals 16 residues. DNA for the CDR3: TGCAGTGGTTTCTGGCGGGTCGGGCAAGACACAGATACGCAGTATTTT. It specifies CSGFWRVGQDTDTQYF.

A word on this clonotype: One base away lies a much larger clone, so this may be a sequencing read error. This chain joins TRBV5-1 and TRBJ2-5, with D tentatively TRBD1 or TRBD2 (5 bases each). The CDR3 has 15 residues. Germline CDR1 is SGHRS and CDR2 is YFSETQ. The CDR3 loop reads CASSLATSGQEAQYF. The CDR3 nucleotides are TGCGCCAGCAGCTTGGCCACCTCGGGGCAAGAGGCCCAGTACTTC.

The sample holds many counts of this clonotype. Germline is not matched at one junction end, which may reflect a read error. CDR3 sequence reads: CSTGRDEQFF. As DNA, the CDR3 is TGCTCAACGGGGCGCGATGAGCAGTTCTTC. The rearrangement links TRBV28 to TRBJ2-1; possibly TRBD1 or TRBD2 for D (5 bases each). Germline-derived CDR1 and CDR2 are MDHEN and SYDVKM. CDR3 length: 10 amino acids. The complete variable domain, with remaining parts taken from reference TRBV28 and TRBJ2-1, reads DVKVTQSSRYLVKRTGEKVFLECVQDMDHENMFWYRQDPGLGLRLIYFSYDVKMKEKGDIPEGYSVSREKKERFSLILESASTNQTSMYLCSTGRDEQFFGPGTRLTVL.

The chain couples TRBV4-3 to TRBJ1-1; D not certain. The CDR3 consists of 15 residues. V dropped 0 bases and J dropped 1 base, with 9 bases sitting between them. CDR1 is LGHNA and CDR2 is YSLEER in the germline V gene. The CDR3 reads CASSQDASKNTEAFF. For the CDR3, the DNA is TGCGCCAGCAGCCAAGACGCTTCCAAGAACACTGAAGCTTTCTTT.